The 20 T cell receptor beta chains in this list originate from one sample, sequenced in a study of blood T cell repertoires in COVID-19. The data were produced by immunoSEQ multiplex PCR, yet TCRdb's version contains in-frame clones alone and is incomplete. The table lists over 100,000 clones, 60% to 80% of them singletons, with around 1.8% in the top ten. Source material: peripheral blood. The receptors come from a woman in her 70s with acute or convalescent COVID-19.

This chain connects TRBV21-1 to TRBJ1-6; the table's D gene call, TRBD1, was not cross checked with the DNA. TRBV21-1 is a known pseudogene. This CDR3 spans 17 amino acids. CDR3 nucleotide sequence: TGTGCCAGCAGCAAAGGGACAGAGCCTCTTTTTAATTCACCCCTCCACTTT. It yields the protein CASSKGTEPLFNSPLHF.

This clone occurred a few times. The chain couples TRBV9 to TRBJ1-2; 7 nucleotides line up with TRBD1. This CDR3 is built from 15 residues. Unmatched junction bases numbered 3, after V lost 0 bases and J lost 1 base. The germline gives CDR1 SGDLS, CDR2 YYNGEE. In nucleotides, the CDR3 is TGTGCCAGCAGCGTAGAGACAGGGAATAACTATGGCTACACCTTC. This sequence encodes CASSVETGNNYGYTF. The whole variable domain, remainder taken from reference TRBV9 and TRBJ1-2, is DSGVTQTPKHLITATGQRVTLRCSPRSGDLSVYWYQQSLDQGLQFLIQYYNGEERAKGNILERFSAQQFPDLHSELNLSSLELGDSALYFCASSVETGNNYGYTFGSGTRLTVV.

In its sample, this clone was seen once. This chain uses TRBV4-3 with TRBJ2-3, with D unclear. CDR3 size: 13 residues. V was trimmed by 0 bases and J by 5 bases, leaving 6 bases between them. CDR1 LGHNA and CDR2 YSLEER come from the germline V gene. The CDR3 DNA reads TGCGCCAGCAGCCAAGACTACGGAGATACGCAGTATTTT. Protein: CASSQDYGDTQYF.

This chain links TRBV6-2 or TRBV6-3 with TRBJ1-5; no reliable D call. The CDR3 spans 15 residues. Germline lookup yields CDR1 MNHEY and CDR2 SVGEGT. Trimming took off 2 bases at V and 0 bases at J, with 8 bases between the two ends. The CDR3 bases are TGTGCCAGCAGTTACCCCCAGGCTAGCAATCAGCCCCAGCATTTT. Protein: CASSYPQASNQPQHF.

The rearrangement joins TRBV12-5 to TRBJ1-2; D possibly corresponds to TRBD1 (5 bases). The CDR3 consists of 14 residues. With 7 bases removed from V and 6 bases from J, the gap between germline ends came to 18 bases. Germline V lookup: CDR1 LGHNT, CDR2 FRNRAP. The CDR3 sequence: CASAPGGGQNGYTF. For the CDR3, the DNA is TGTGCTAGTGCCCCGGGGGGGGGTCAGAATGGCTACACCTTC.

This chain links TRBV6-1 with TRBJ1-1, with D possibly matching TRBD1 (5 bases). Germline CDR1 and CDR2: MNHNS and SASEGT. V was clipped by 1 base and J by 0 bases, with 9 bases between them. The CDR3 runs to 15 residues. The CDR3 bases are TGTGCCAGCAGTGAAGACGGCAGGGTGAACACTGAAGCTTTCTTT. Residues: CASSEDGRVNTEAFF.

The chain links TRBV7-8 to TRBJ2-3; possibly TRBD2 for D (6 bases). Germline CDR1 is SGHVS and CDR2 is FQNEAQ. Trimming pared 4 bases from V and 6 bases from J, leaving 8 bases between. The CDR3 is 12 residues long. CDR3 DNA sequence: TGTGCCAGCAGCTCGGGACTGGATACGCAGTATTTT. Its protein is CASSSGLDTQYF.

This chain uses TRBV15 with TRBJ1-2, with D possibly being TRBD1 (6 bases). The CDR3 contains 15 residues. Germline V gene sequence: CDR1 LNHNV, CDR2 YYDKDF (reference sequence). Trimming removed 4 bases at V and 4 bases at J, with 16 bases between. The CDR3 DNA sequence: TGTGCCACCAGCAAGTCCACAGGGACCGGCTATGGCTACACCTTC. As protein: CATSKSTGTGYGYTF.

The genes are TRBV4-3 and TRBJ2-5; D possibly corresponds to TRBD1 (8 bases). CDR1 and CDR2 (germline): LGHNA, YSLEER. The CDR3 covers 16 residues. V lost 2 bases, J lost 5 bases, and 18 bases lay in between. CDR3 protein: CASSQSPGQGGETQYF. The CDR3 DNA reads TGCGCCAGCAGCCAATCCCCCGGACAGGGAGGGGAGACCCAGTACTTC.

This chain joins TRBV6-5 and TRBJ2-7, with 12 positions matching TRBD2. The CDR3 length is 15 residues. Trimming took 6 bases from V and 3 from J; bases not matched to a gene: 6. In germline, CDR1 is MNHEY, CDR2 SVGAGI. CDR3 residues: CASRDLTSGSYEQYF. In DNA, the CDR3 is TGTGCCAGCAGGGACTTGACTAGCGGGAGCTACGAGCAGTACTTC.

This clone was observed once. Within the sample, other DNA sequences also encode this same CDR3. The rearrangement uses TRBV28 and TRBJ1-1, with D maybe TRBD1 (5 bases). Germline CDR1 reads MDHEN; CDR2 reads SYDVKM. This CDR3 contains 14 residues. The V end lost 5 bases, the J end lost 4 bases, and 14 bases lay between the germline ends. CDR3 in DNA: TGTGCCAGCAGTCCCCCGGGCGGGACCACTGAAGCTTTCTTT. Protein sequence: CASSPPGGTTEAFF.

This clone has a handful of counts. The chain combines TRBV5-4 with TRBJ1-3; no clear D gene. CDR1 and CDR2 (germline): SGHNT, YYREEE (reference sequence). This CDR3 has 16 amino acids. Trimming left V 4 bases short and J 2 bases short, with 16 bases between. The CDR3 nucleotides are TGTGCCAGCAGCCCTAACCCGGGGAGAACTGGAAACACCATATATTTT. Encoded protein: CASSPNPGRTGNTIYF.

This chain's CDR3 is CASSSGQGDRELFF. CDR3 bases: TGTGCCAGCAGTTCCGGACAGGGCGACCGGGAGCTGTTTTTT. The chain couples TRBV28 to TRBJ2-2, with 8 bases that match TRBD1. CDR3 size: 14 residues. In germline, CDR1 is MDHEN, CDR2 SYDVKM. V was pared by 4 bases and J by 9 bases, with 7 bases of the junction left unmatched.

The V and J genes are TRBV10-3 and TRBJ1-2; D might be TRBD1 (5 bases). This CDR3 region has 14 residues. V was clipped by 3 bases and J by 1 base, with 9 bases between them. CDR1 and CDR2 (germline): ENHRY, SYGVKD. The CDR3: CAISERGNNYGYTF. CDR3 in DNA: TGTGCCATCAGTGAACGGGGGAATAACTATGGCTACACCTTC.

This chain connects TRBV18 to TRBJ1-5, with a possible D match to TRBD1 (6 bases). Trimming stripped 5 bases from V and 6 bases from J, with 23 bases between. The germline gives CDR1 KGHSH, CDR2 LQKENI. CDR3 length equals 17 residues. The CDR3 is CASSSLQGSGGGQPQHF. In DNA form, the CDR3 reads TGTGCCAGCTCAAGCTTACAGGGTTCGGGAGGGGGTCAGCCCCAGCATTTT.

The chain is built from TRBV19 and TRBJ1-2; D gene unclear. The CDR3 totals 13 residues. V lost 2 bases and J lost 3, with 7 bases in between. In germline, CDR1 is LNHDA, CDR2 SQIVND (reference sequence). For the CDR3, the DNA is TGTGCCAGTAGTATACTACAGCACTATGGCTACACCTTC. This sequence encodes CASSILQHYGYTF.

A few counts support this clone. This chain uses TRBV29-1 with TRBJ2-5; 7 nucleotides align to TRBD1. This CDR3 spans 13 amino acids. Per germline, CDR1 SQVTM and CDR2 ANQGSEA. The ends lost 4 bases at V and 1 base at J; junction bases unmatched: 3. CDR3 region: CSVAQGVQETQYF. The CDR3 DNA reads as TGCAGCGTTGCCCAGGGGGTCCAAGAGACCCAGTACTTC.

The chain recombines TRBV5-4 with TRBJ2-4; TRBD1 agrees at 7 bases. V lost 4 bases to trimming and J lost 0 bases; unmatched junction nucleotides: 7. This CDR3 is 16 amino acids long. The germline CDR1 and CDR2 sequences are SGHNT and YYREEE (reference sequence). The CDR3 loop reads CASSLGTDLAKNIQYF. DNA of the CDR3: TGTGCCAGCAGCCTAGGGACAGATCTAGCCAAAAACATTCAGTACTTC.

This clone was seen a handful of times. The chain carries TRBV4-1 and TRBJ2-7; 10 bases fit TRBD2. V trimming: 3 bases; J trimming: 5 bases; junction bases outside the gene matches: 7. CDR3 length: 15 residues. CDR1 and CDR2 (germline): MGHRA, YSYEKL. The DNA of the CDR3 is TGCGCCAGCAGCCAGATAACTAGCGGGACTAACGAGCAGTACTTC. Protein sequence: CASSQITSGTNEQYF.

This chain joins TRBV12-5 and TRBJ2-3; no reliable D call. CDR1 is LGHNT and CDR2 is FRNRAP in the germline V gene. The CDR3 length is 14 residues. V dropped 7 bases and J dropped 2 bases, with 13 bases sitting between them. The CDR3 nucleotides are TGTGCTAGTGTCCCCGTGTTGTCCACAGATACGCAGTATTTT. Protein sequence: CASVPVLSTDTQYF.